This T cell receptor beta chain was documented in a study of shared clonotypes between healthy human individuals. In the study overall: CD4 naive and CD4 memory each took three plates per donor, while CD8 naive took two and CD8 memory one. General study points: Incomplete sequencing of sorted subsets was indicated by rarefaction despite large depth. With several donors compared, roughly 4.9% of naive CD4 clonotypes were shared.

The repertoire was sequenced with immunoSEQ multiplex PCR; TCRdb's copy has only in-frame clones and lacks some. The sample includes about 550,000 clones, just under 97% of them seen just once. This CDR3 region has 14 residues. Germline values: CDR1 WNHNN, CDR2 SYGVQD (reference sequence). Trimming took 2 bases from V and 3 from J, leaving 8 bases between them. Notes on this clone: The antigen is unknown.

In the naive CD8 group, cells lacked CD45RO and were positively selected for CCR7, so terminally differentiated effector memory CD45RA+ cells were left out. V is TRBV10-1 and J is TRBJ2-1; D ambiguous. The TCR comes from a woman aged 30 to 39 in good health. The sequenced sample was naive CD8+ T cells sorted from blood. The CDR3, as DNA: TGCGCCAGCAGTGAGGATCTCCTCTACAATGAGCAGTTCTTC. Protein sequence: CASSEDLLYNEQFF.